This T cell receptor beta chain was identified during a study of blood T cell repertoires in COVID-19. Study-level information: The samples span acute and convalescent COVID-19 from the United States, Italy and Spain.

This clone was detected once. Profiled with immunoSEQ multiplex PCR; TCRdb holds only in-frame clones, not every one. The sample lists some 150,000 clones; approximately 80% were seen once. This TCR was sampled from a woman aged 55-75 years with COVID-19, enrolled during active disease. Sample: peripheral blood.

Written as DNA, the CDR3 is TGTGCCAGCAGCGTAGTAAGGTCGTACAGGGAAGGTTTTGGCTACACCTTC. This codes for CASSVVRSYREGFGYTF. V is TRBV9 and J is TRBJ1-2; possible D gene TRBD1, 6 bases. This CDR3 contains 17 residues. V lost 0 bases to trimming and J lost 7 bases, with 22 bases between them. Germline V gene sequence: CDR1 SGDLS, CDR2 YYNGEE. Looking up the rest from reference TRBV9 and TRBJ1-2 gives the full variable domain: DSGVTQTPKHLITATGQRVTLRCSPRSGDLSVYWYQQSLDQGLQFLIQYYNGEERAKGNILERFSAQQFPDLHSELNLSSLELGDSALYFCASSVVRSYREGFGYTFGSGTRLTVV.